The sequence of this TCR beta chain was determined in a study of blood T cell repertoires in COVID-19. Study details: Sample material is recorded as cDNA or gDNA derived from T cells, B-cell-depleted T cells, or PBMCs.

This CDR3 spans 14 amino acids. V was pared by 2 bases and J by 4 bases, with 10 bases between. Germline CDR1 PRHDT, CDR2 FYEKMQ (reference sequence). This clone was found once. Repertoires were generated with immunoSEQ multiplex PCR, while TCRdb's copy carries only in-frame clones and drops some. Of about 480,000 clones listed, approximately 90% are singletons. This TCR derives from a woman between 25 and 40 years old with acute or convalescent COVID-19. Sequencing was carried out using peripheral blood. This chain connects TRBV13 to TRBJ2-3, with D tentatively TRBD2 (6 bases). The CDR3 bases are TGTGCCAGCAGCTTAAATCGGGGGTCAGATACGCAGTATTTT. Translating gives CASSLNRGSDTQYF.